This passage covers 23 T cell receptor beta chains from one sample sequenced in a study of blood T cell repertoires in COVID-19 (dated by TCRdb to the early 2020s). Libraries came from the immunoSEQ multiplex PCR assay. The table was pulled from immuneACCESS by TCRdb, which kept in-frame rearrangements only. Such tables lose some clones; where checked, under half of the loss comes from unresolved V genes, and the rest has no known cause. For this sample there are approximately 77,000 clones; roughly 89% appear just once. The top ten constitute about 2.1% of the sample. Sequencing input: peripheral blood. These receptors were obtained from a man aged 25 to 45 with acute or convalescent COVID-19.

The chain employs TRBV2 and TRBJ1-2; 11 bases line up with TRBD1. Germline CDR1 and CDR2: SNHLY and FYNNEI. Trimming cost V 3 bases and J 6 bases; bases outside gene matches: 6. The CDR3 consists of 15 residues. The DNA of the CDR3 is TGTGCCAGCAGTGATCGGACAGGGGGCGTGGATGGCTACACCTTC. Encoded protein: CASSDRTGGVDGYTF.

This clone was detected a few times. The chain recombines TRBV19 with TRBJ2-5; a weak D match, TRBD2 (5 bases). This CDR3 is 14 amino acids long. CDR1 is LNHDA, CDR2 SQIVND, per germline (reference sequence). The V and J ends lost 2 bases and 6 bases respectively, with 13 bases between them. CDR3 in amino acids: CASSIIGEGKTQYF. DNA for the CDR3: TGTGCCAGTAGTATAATCGGGGAAGGGAAGACCCAGTACTTC.

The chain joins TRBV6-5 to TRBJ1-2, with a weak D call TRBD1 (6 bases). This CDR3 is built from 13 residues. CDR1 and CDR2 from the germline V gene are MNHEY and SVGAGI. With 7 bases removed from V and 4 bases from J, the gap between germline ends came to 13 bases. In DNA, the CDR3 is TGTGCCAGCACGAAACGAGGGGGCTATGGCTACACCTTC. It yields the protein CASTKRGGYGYTF.

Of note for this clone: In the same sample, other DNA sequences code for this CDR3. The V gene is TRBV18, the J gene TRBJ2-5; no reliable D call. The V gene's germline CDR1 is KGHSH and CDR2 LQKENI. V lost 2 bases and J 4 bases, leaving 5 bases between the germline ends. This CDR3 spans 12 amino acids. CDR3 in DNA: TGTGCCAGCTCACCAACCGGAGAGACCCAGTACTTC. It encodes CASSPTGETQYF.

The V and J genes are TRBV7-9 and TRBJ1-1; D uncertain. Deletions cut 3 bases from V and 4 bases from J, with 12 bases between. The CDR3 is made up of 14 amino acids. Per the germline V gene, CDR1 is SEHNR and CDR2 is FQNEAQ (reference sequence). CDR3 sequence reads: CASSFLSPSTEAFF. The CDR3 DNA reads TGTGCCAGCAGCTTTCTTTCCCCGAGCACTGAAGCTTTCTTT.

The CDR3 DNA reads as TGTGCCACCAGTGATTTGCGTACGGTCGAGACCCAGTACTTC. It specifies CATSDLRTVETQYF. This chain links TRBV24-1 with TRBJ2-5; D is unresolved. V was cut by 0 bases and J by 5 bases, with 9 bases left in between. The CDR3 has 14 amino acids. Germline V gene data show CDR1 as KGHDR and CDR2 as SFDVKD.

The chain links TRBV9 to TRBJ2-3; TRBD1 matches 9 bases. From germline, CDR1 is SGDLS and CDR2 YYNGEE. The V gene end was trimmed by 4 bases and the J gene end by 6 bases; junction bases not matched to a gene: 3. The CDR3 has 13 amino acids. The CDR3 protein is CASSWTGADTQYF. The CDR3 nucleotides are TGTGCCAGCAGCTGGACAGGGGCGGATACGCAGTATTTT. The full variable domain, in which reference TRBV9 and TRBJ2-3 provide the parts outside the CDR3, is DSGVTQTPKHLITATGQRVTLRCSPRSGDLSVYWYQQSLDQGLQFLIQYYNGEERAKGNILERFSAQQFPDLHSELNLSSLELGDSALYFCASSWTGADTQYFGPGTRLTVL.

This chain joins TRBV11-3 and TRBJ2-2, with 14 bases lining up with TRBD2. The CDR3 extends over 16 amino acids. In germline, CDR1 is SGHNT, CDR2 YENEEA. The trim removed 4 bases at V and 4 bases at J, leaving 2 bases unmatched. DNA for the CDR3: TGTGCCAGCAGCTCGACTAGCGGGGGGGGCACCGGGGAGCTGTTTTTT. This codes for CASSSTSGGGTGELFF.

The CDR3 nucleotides are TGTGCCAGCAGCCCAGATAAAAATAAAGTCTATGGCTACACCTTC. Protein product: CASSPDKNKVYGYTF. The chain combines TRBV7-9 with TRBJ1-2, with D hard to call. The V end lost 5 bases, the J end lost 4 bases, and 17 bases lay between the germline ends. CDR3 size: 15 residues. Germline V lookup: CDR1 SEHNR, CDR2 FQNEAQ (reference sequence).

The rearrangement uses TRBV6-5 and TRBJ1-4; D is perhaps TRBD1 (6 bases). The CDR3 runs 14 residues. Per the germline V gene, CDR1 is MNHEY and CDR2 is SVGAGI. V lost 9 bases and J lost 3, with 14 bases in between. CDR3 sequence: CASSLQGANEKLFF. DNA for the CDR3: TGTGCCAGTTCCTTACAGGGCGCTAATGAAAAACTGTTTTTT.

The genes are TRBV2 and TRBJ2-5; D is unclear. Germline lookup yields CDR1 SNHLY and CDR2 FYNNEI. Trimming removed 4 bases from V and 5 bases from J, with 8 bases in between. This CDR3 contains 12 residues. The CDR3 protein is CASSVNRETQYF. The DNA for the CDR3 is TGTGCCAGCAGTGTTAATCGGGAGACCCAGTACTTC. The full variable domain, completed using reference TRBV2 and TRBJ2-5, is EPEVTQTPSHQVTQMGQEVILRCVPISNHLYFYWYRQILGQKVEFLVSFYNNEISEKSEIFDDQFSVERPDGSNFTLKIRSTKLEDSAMYFCASSVNRETQYFGPGTRLLVL.

This CDR3 is CASSPFQENNYGYTF. The DNA for the CDR3 is TGTGCCAGCTCACCCTTTCAGGAAAATAACTATGGCTACACCTTC. This sequence joins TRBV18 and TRBJ1-2; D remains unclear. Germline V lookup: CDR1 KGHSH, CDR2 LQKENI. V gave up 3 bases and J gave up 1 base, with 12 bases separating them. CDR3 size: 15 residues.

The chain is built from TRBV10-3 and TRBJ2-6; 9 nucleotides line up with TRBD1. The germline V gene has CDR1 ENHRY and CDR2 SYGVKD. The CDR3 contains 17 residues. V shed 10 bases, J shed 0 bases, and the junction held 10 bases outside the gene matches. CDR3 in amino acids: CATAPGQGFSGANVLTF. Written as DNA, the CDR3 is TGTGCCACAGCGCCGGGACAGGGATTCTCTGGGGCCAACGTCCTGACTTTC.

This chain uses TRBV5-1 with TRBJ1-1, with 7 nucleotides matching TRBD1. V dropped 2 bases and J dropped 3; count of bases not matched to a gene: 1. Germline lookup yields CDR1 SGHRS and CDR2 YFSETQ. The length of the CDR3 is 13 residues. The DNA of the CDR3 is TGCGCCAGCAGCTTCCAGGGGGACACTGAAGCTTTCTTT. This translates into CASSFQGDTEAFF.

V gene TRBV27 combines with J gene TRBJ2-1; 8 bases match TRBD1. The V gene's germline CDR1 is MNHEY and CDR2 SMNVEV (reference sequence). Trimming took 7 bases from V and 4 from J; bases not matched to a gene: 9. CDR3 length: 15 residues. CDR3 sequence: CASTPEGQVYNEQFF. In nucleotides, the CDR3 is TGTGCCAGCACACCCGAGGGACAGGTGTACAATGAGCAGTTCTTC.

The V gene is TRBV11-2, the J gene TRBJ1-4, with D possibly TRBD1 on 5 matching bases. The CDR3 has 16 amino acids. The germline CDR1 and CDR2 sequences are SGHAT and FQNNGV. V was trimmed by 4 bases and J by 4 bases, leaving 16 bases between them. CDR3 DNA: TGTGCCAGCAGCTCCACTGGGGCATATAATAATGAAAAACTGTTTTTT. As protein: CASSSTGAYNNEKLFF. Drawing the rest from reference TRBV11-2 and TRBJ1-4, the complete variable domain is EAGVAQSPRYKIIEKRQSVAFWCNPISGHATLYWYQQILGQGPKLLIQFQNNGVVDDSQLPKDRFSAERLKGVDSTLKIQPAKLEDSAVYLCASSSTGAYNNEKLFFGSGTQLSVL.

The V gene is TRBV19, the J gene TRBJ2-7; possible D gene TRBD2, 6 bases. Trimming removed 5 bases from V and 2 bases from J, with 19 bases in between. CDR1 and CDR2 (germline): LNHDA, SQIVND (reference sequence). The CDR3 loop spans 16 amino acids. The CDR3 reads CASSSPFTGSTYEQYF. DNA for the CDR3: TGTGCCAGTAGTTCTCCGTTTACCGGGAGCACCTACGAGCAGTACTTC.

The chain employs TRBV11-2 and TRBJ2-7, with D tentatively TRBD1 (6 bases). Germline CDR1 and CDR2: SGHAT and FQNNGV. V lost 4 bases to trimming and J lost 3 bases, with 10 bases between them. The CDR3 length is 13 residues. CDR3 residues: CASSSRDNYEQYF. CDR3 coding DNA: TGTGCCAGCAGCTCCCGGGACAACTACGAGCAGTACTTC.

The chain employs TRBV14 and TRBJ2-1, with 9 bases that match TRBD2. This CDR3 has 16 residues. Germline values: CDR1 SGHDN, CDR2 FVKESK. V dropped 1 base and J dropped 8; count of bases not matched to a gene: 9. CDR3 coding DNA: TGTGCCAGCAGCCAAGCTCGGACTAGCGTCGGGGATGAGCAGTTCTTC. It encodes CASSQARTSVGDEQFF.

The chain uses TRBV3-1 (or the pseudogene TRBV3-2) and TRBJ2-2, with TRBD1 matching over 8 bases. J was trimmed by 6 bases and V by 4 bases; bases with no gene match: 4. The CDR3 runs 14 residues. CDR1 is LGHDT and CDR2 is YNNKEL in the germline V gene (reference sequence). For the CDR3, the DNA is TGTGCCAGCAGCCCCCGGACAGGGTCCGGGGAGCTGTTTTTT. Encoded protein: CASSPRTGSGELFF.

The CDR3 protein is CASSLPRGDPLKYEQYF. The CDR3 region has the DNA TGCGCCAGCAGCTTGCCCAGGGGTGATCCACTGAAATACGAGCAGTACTTC. V gene TRBV5-1 combines with J gene TRBJ2-7, with D perhaps matching TRBD1 (6 bases). This CDR3 region has 17 residues. CDR1 is SGHRS, CDR2 YFSETQ, per germline. V was cut by 1 base and J by 4 bases, with 21 bases left in between.

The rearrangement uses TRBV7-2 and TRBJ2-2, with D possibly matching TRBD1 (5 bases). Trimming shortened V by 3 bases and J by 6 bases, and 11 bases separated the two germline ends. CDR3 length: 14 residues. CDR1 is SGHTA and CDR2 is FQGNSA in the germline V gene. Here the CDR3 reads CASSLSRRAGELFF. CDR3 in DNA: TGTGCCAGCAGCTTGAGTCGCAGGGCCGGGGAGCTGTTTTTT.

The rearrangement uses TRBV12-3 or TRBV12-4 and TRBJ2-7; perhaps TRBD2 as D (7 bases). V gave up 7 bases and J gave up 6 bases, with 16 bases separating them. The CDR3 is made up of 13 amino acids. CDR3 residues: CASMLRGGGEQYV. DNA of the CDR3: TGTGCCAGCATGCTAAGGGGGGGCGGCGAGCAGTACGTC.